Following are 9 T cell receptor beta chains from one sample sequenced in a study of blood T cells in healthy people across ages. Using a J-beta primer mix together with a sample-barcoded 5' primer, a second PCR was run for roughly 6 to 12 cycles. TCRdb passed the 5' RACE reads through MiXCR, listing each CDR3 protein once. The data show around 1,900,000 distinct CDR3 sequences, more than 35% seen once. Sequenced material: blood. The source of these receptors is a human donor in good health.

The chain joins TRBV20-1 to TRBJ2-3, with D unclear. This CDR3 contains 12 residues. From germline, CDR1 is DFQATT and CDR2 SNEGSKA (reference sequence). V was clipped by 2 bases and J by 7 bases, with 10 bases between them. In nucleotides, the CDR3 is TGCAGTGCTAGACCAGTGGCAAATACGCAGTATTTT. Protein: CSARPVANTQYF.

The rearrangement joins TRBV21-1 to TRBJ1-1; the table's D call, TRBD1, has no DNA check behind it. TRBV21-1 is a documented pseudogene. CDR3 length equals 16 residues. CDR3 protein: CASSRKRGLLNTEAFF. For the CDR3, the DNA is TGTGCCAGCAGTCGAAAAAGGGGGCTTTTGAACACTGAAGCTTTCTTT.

The J gene is TRBJ2-1, the V gene TRBV20-1; D possibly uses TRBD1 or TRBD2 (5 bases each). The CDR3 is 15 amino acids. The germline CDR1 and CDR2 sequences are DFQATT and SNEGSKA (reference sequence). V lost 4 bases, J lost 0 bases, and 13 bases lay in between. In DNA, the CDR3 is TGCAGTGCTACCCCCGGGGCCAGCTCCTACAATGAGCAGTTCTTC. The encoded protein is CSATPGASSYNEQFF.

V is TRBV20-1 and J is TRBJ1-2; 7 positions agree with TRBD1. Germline loops: CDR1 DFQATT, CDR2 SNEGSKA (reference sequence). J lost 0 bases, V lost 5 bases, and 9 bases had no gene match. The CDR3 is made up of 15 amino acids. CDR3 bases: TGCAGTGCTTTCACCCAGGGGGTAGCTAACTATGGCTACACCTTC. This translates into CSAFTQGVANYGYTF.

The chain combines TRBV7-9 with TRBJ1-1, with TRBD1 as a possible D gene (5 bases). This CDR3 has 12 residues. V shed 6 bases and J shed 4 bases, with 9 bases lying between them. Germline values: CDR1 SEHNR, CDR2 FQNEAQ (reference sequence). The CDR3 sequence: CASRGLSTEAFF. CDR3 nucleotide sequence: TGTGCCAGCAGGGGGCTGTCCACTGAAGCTTTCTTT.

This clonotype showed up just once. The junction does not match germline at one end; this may be a read error. The chain combines TRBV29-1 with TRBJ2-3; 9 bases are shared with TRBD1. Germline CDR1 reads SQVTM; CDR2 reads ANQGSEA. The CDR3 sequence is 14 residues long. This chain's CDR3 is CSVSTGGPTDTQYF. In nucleotides, the CDR3 is TGCAGCGTTTCTACAGGGGGCCCCACAGATACACAGTATTTT.

The V call is TRBV20-1, the J call TRBJ2-7; D is perhaps TRBD2 (6 bases). The CDR3 spans 14 residues. Trimming left V 5 bases short and J 2 bases short, with 16 bases between. Germline V gives CDR1 DFQATT, CDR2 SNEGSKA (reference sequence). CDR3 sequence: CSAGLGLEAYEQYF. In DNA form, the CDR3 reads TGCAGTGCTGGACTGGGACTCGAGGCCTACGAGCAGTACTTC.

This clonotype was observed a few times. The chain recombines TRBV6-1 with TRBJ1-4; no clear D gene. The CDR3 is 15 residues long. The germline CDR1 and CDR2 sequences are MNHNS and SASEGT. Trimming shortened V by 5 bases and J by 3 bases, and 13 bases separated the two germline ends. CDR3: CASSPQWVANEKLFF. The CDR3 DNA is TGTGCCAGCAGTCCCCAGTGGGTGGCTAATGAAAAACTGTTTTTT.

The chain joins TRBV7-8 to TRBJ2-5, with D possibly matching TRBD1 (5 bases). CDR1 and CDR2 from the germline V gene are SGHVS and FQNEAQ. V lost 5 bases, J lost 5 bases, and 18 bases lay in between. The CDR3 extends over 15 amino acids. The CDR3 loop is CASSKTKTVKETQYF. The CDR3 DNA is TGTGCCAGCAGCAAGACAAAGACAGTTAAGGAGACCCAGTACTTC.